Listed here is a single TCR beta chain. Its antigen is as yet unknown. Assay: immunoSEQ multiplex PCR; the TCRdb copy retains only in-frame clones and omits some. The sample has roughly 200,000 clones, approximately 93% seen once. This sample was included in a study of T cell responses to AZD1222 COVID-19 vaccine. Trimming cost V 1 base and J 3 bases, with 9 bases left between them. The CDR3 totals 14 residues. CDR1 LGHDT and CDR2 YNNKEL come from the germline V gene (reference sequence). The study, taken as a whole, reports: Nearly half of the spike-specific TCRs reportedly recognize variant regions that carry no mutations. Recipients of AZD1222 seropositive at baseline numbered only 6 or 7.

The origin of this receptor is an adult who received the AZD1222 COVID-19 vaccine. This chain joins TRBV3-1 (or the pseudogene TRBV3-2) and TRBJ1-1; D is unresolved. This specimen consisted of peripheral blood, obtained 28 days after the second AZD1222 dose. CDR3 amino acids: CASSQARMHTEAFF. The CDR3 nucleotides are TGTGCCAGCAGCCAAGCCCGAATGCACACTGAAGCTTTCTTT.